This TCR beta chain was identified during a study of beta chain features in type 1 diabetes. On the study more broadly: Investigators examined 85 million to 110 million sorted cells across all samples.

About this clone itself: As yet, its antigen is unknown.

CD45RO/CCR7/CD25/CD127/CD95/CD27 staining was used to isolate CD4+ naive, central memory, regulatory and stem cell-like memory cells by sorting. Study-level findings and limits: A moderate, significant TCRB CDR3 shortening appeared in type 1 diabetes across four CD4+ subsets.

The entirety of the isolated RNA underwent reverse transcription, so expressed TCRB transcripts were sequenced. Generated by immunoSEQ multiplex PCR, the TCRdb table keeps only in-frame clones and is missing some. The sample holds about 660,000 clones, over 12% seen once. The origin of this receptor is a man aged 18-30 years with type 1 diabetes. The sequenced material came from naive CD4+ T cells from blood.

The CDR3 coding sequence is TGTGCCATCAATACAGGCTACGAGCAGTACTTC. It specifies CAINTGYEQYF. The chain carries TRBV10-3 and TRBJ2-7; maybe TRBD1 (5 bases). Between the trimmed V and J ends, which lost 7 bases and 3 bases, there was a span of 7 bases. Germline CDR1 ENHRY, CDR2 SYGVKD. The CDR3 loop spans 11 amino acids.